Shown below are 19 T cell receptor beta chains from a single sample sequenced in a study of cytomegalovirus exposure and HLA in healthy donors. In the PCR, 60 Vbeta and 13 Jbeta primers were used. TCRdb's table, derived via immunoSEQ multiplex PCR, lists solely in-frame clones and lacks some. The table lists more than 85,000 clones, less than 80% of them singletons. The specimen sequenced was PBMCs. Every receptor here comes from a man aged 40-50 years in good health and CMV-seronegative.

The chain couples TRBV19 to TRBJ2-1; D remains ambiguous. Trimming took 3 bases from V and 0 from J, leaving 18 bases between them. The CDR3 covers 18 residues. The germline CDR1 and CDR2 sequences are LNHDA and SQIVND (reference sequence). This CDR3 reads CASSMSSLFSSSYNEQFF. The CDR3 DNA reads TGTGCCAGTAGTATGTCGAGCCTCTTTTCAAGCTCCTACAATGAGCAGTTCTTC.

The chain is built from TRBV11-2 and TRBJ2-1; 8 bases line up with TRBD2. This CDR3 region has 16 residues. Germline CDR1 reads SGHAT; CDR2 reads FQNNGV. After removal of 4 bases from V and 6 bases from J, the junction contained 11 bases not matched to a gene. The CDR3 spells CASSSITSGLGNEQFF. CDR3 bases: TGTGCCAGCAGCTCTATCACTAGCGGTCTTGGCAATGAGCAGTTCTTC.

This clone was counted a few times. The chain links TRBV11-3 to TRBJ2-7, with 7 bases aligning to TRBD2. Germline CDR1 SGHNT, CDR2 YENEEA. With 3 bases clipped from V and 1 base from J, the junction kept 3 bases outside the gene matches. This CDR3 is built from 14 residues. CDR3 loop: CASSLSGTSYEQYF. The CDR3 DNA reads TGTGCCAGCAGCTTGAGCGGGACGTCCTACGAGCAGTACTTC.

For this clone: One end of the junction is discordant with germline, which a read error may explain. This chain joins TRBV7-9 and TRBJ1-4; TRBD1 might be the D (6 bases). Germline V gene data show CDR1 as SEHNR and CDR2 as FQNEAQ (reference sequence). The CDR3 totals 18 residues. Written as DNA, the CDR3 is TGTTCCAGCAGTAGAAATCAAGGGGGAGTTGCAACTAATGAAAAACTGTTTTTT. Protein sequence: CSSSRNQGGVATNEKLFF.

As DNA, the CDR3 is TGTGCCAGCAGCTTGTCTCTAGCGGTACGCTCCTACGAGCAGTACTTC. Encoded protein: CASSLSLAVRSYEQYF. The chain links TRBV5-6 to TRBJ2-7, with 7 bases fitting TRBD2. From germline, CDR1 is SGHDT and CDR2 YYEEEE. V lost 1 base to trimming and J lost 0 bases; unmatched junction nucleotides: 7. The CDR3 extends over 16 amino acids.

This clone has only one observation. The chain couples TRBV5-1 to TRBJ2-1; D gene uncertain. Per germline, CDR1 SGHRS and CDR2 YFSETQ. V lost 2 bases and J 5 bases, leaving 11 bases between the germline ends. The CDR3 covers 14 residues. The chain's CDR3 is CASSFLSGNNEQFF. The CDR3 nucleotides are TGCGCCAGCAGCTTCCTTTCAGGAAACAATGAGCAGTTCTTC. The whole variable domain, filled in from reference TRBV5-1 and TRBJ2-1, reads KAGVTQTPRYLIKTRGQQVTLSCSPISGHRSVSWYQQTPGQGLQFLFEYFSETQRNKGNFPGRFSGRQFSNSRSEMNVSTLELGDSALYLCASSFLSGNNEQFFGPGTRLTVL.

The V gene is TRBV11-3, the J gene TRBJ2-6; TRBD2 matches 9 bases. The CDR3 is 17 residues long. Germline V CDR1 and CDR2: SGHNT, YENEEA. The V and J ends lost 5 bases and 3 bases, in that order; junction bases with no gene match: 8. CDR3 DNA: TGTGCCAGCAGCCCCGGGACTAGCTACTTTGGGGCCAACGTCCTGACTTTC. This sequence encodes CASSPGTSYFGANVLTF.

The chain has TRBV18 and TRBJ2-2, with D possibly matching TRBD1 (5 bases). Trimming stripped 0 bases from V and 4 bases from J, with 6 bases between. Germline V lookup: CDR1 KGHSH, CDR2 LQKENI. CDR3 length: 14 amino acids. CDR3 coding DNA: TGTGCCAGCTCACCACCACAGGCCACCGGGGAGCTGTTTTTT. Translating it yields CASSPPQATGELFF.

This rearrangement joins TRBV4-1 to TRBJ2-1, with 9 positions matching TRBD1. This CDR3 comprises 13 residues. V lost 4 bases, J lost 14 bases, and 9 bases stayed unmatched. The V gene's germline CDR1 is MGHRA and CDR2 YSYEKL. The CDR3 region is CASSPSGDREEFF. Here the CDR3 DNA reads TGCGCCAGCAGCCCCTCCGGGGACAGGGAAGAGTTCTTC.

As regards this clone: A junction boundary mismatches the germline segment, possibly from a read error. CDR3 sequence reads: CASTYGSGSSNQPQHF. CDR3 nucleotides: TGTGCCAGCACTTATGGAAGCGGTTCTAGCAATCAGCCCCAGCATTTT. The chain carries TRBV6-9 and TRBJ1-5, with no clear D. CDR1 is MNHGY and CDR2 is SVAAGI in the germline V gene. The CDR3 length is 16 residues.

The gene calls are TRBV29-1 and TRBJ2-3, with TRBD2 matching 8 bases. CDR1 SQVTM and CDR2 ANQGSEA come from the germline V gene. CDR3 size: 14 residues. With V trimmed by 7 bases and J by 5 bases, 11 bases remained unmatched. The CDR3 DNA reads as TGCAGCGCCCGACCCCCGGGAGGGATAGATACGCAGTATTTT. It yields the protein CSARPPGGIDTQYF.

The genes are TRBV5-4 and TRBJ2-1, with TRBD2 matching 11 bases. The CDR3 is 15 residues long. The V gene end was trimmed by 2 bases and the J gene end by 8 bases; junction bases not matched to a gene: 6. Looked up from germline, CDR1 is SGHNT and CDR2 is YYREEE (reference sequence). CDR3 nucleotide sequence: TGTGCCAGCAGCTTCGTAGCGGGAGGGCCAGATGAGCAGTTCTTC. Translation: CASSFVAGGPDEQFF.

This rearrangement joins TRBV19 to TRBJ2-2, with D uncertain. The CDR3 consists of 14 residues. The V gene's germline CDR1 is LNHDA and CDR2 SQIVND (reference sequence). Trimming stripped 4 bases from V and 6 bases from J, with 12 bases between. The CDR3 DNA reads TGTGCCAGTAGTACCGAGACAAACGCCGGGGAGCTGTTTTTT. This gives the protein CASSTETNAGELFF.

The CDR3 sequence: CSAAGWGGDTGELFF. The CDR3 DNA sequence: TGCAGCGCCGCGGGGTGGGGGGGCGACACCGGGGAGCTGTTTTTT. V is TRBV29-1 and J is TRBJ2-2; tentative D call: TRBD2 (7 bases). This CDR3 region has 15 residues. The V and J ends lost 7 bases and 3 bases respectively, with 18 bases between them. Germline-derived CDR1 and CDR2 are SQVTM and ANQGSEA.

The chain uses TRBV6-5 and TRBJ2-3; D gene ambiguous. In germline, CDR1 is MNHEY, CDR2 SVGAGI. The CDR3 contains 12 residues. V was trimmed by 4 bases and J by 6 bases, leaving 8 bases between them. Written as DNA, the CDR3 is TGTGCCAGCAGTTCCTCCGTGGATACGCAGTATTTT. Translation: CASSSSVDTQYF.

The chain recombines TRBV6-1 with TRBJ2-7; D is possibly TRBD1 (5 bases). Trimming removed 6 bases from V and 6 bases from J, with 18 bases in between. Per germline, CDR1 MNHNS and CDR2 SASEGT. The CDR3 covers 14 residues. Written as DNA, the CDR3 is TGTGCCAGCAGAGTCAGGGATTTCGTCAGCGAGCAGTACTTC. Its protein product is CASRVRDFVSEQYF.

This chain uses TRBV27 with TRBJ2-7, with D maybe TRBD1 (6 bases). Looked up from germline, CDR1 is MNHEY and CDR2 is SMNVEV (reference sequence). The CDR3 is made up of 15 amino acids. The V gene lost 5 bases and the J gene lost 0 bases, with 14 bases spanning the gap. The CDR3 loop reads CASSLGQPSSYEQYF. CDR3 coding DNA: TGTGCCAGCAGTCTCGGACAGCCCAGCTCCTACGAGCAGTACTTC.

As concerns this clone: The junction and the germline gene differ at one end; a read error may be behind it. The chain uses TRBV7-9 and TRBJ2-1; TRBD2 matches at 14 bases. There are 18 residues in the CDR3. CDR1 is SEHNR and CDR2 is FQNEAQ in the germline V gene (reference sequence). CDR3 DNA sequence: TGTTCCAGCAGCTTATTAGGGGGGGGGACTAGCGGGAGTCAGGGGCAGTTCTTC. As protein: CSSSLLGGGTSGSQGQFF.

This clone is a singleton in its sample. DNA for the CDR3: TGTGCCAGTAGCTCCGGGACAGGGGGGTCCTACGAGCAGTACTTC. Translated, it gives CASSSGTGGSYEQYF. This rearrangement joins TRBV19 to TRBJ2-7; 11 positions agree with TRBD1. This CDR3 has 15 residues. V shed 6 bases and J 1 base; nucleotides not matched to a gene: 5. CDR1 LNHDA and CDR2 SQIVND come from the germline V gene (reference sequence). The complete variable domain, with remaining parts taken from reference TRBV19 and TRBJ2-7, reads DGGITQSPKYLFRKEGQNVTLSCEQNLNHDAMYWYRQDPGQGLRLIYYSQIVNDFQKGDIAEGYSVSREKKESFPLTVTSAQKNPTAFYLCASSSGTGGSYEQYFGPGTRLTVT.